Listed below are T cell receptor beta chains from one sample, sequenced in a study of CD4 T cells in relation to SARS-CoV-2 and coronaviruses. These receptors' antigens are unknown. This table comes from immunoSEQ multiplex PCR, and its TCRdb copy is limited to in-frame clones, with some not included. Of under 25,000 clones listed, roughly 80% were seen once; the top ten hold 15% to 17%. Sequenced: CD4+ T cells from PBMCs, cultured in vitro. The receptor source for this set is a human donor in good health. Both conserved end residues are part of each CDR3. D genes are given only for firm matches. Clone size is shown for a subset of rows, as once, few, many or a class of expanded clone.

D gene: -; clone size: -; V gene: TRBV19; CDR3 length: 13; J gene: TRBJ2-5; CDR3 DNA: TGTGCCAGTAGTATCTCAGTTCAAGAGACCCAGTACTTC; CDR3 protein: CASSISVQETQYF
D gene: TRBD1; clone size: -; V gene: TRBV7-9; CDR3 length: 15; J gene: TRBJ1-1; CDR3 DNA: TGTGCCAGTCTCCCAGGGACAGGAGAGGTCACTGAAGCTTTCTTT; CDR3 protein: CASLPGTGEVTEAFF
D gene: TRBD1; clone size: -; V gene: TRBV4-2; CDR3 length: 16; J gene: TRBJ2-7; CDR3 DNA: TGTGCCAGCAGCCAAGACCTCGGGACAGGGGTCGACGAGCAGTACTTC; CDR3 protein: CASSQDLGTGVDEQYF
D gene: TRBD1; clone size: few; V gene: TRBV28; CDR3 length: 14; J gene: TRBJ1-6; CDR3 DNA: TGTGCCAGCAGGCAGGGGGGAGATTATTCACCCCTCCACTTT; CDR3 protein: CASRQGGDYSPLHF
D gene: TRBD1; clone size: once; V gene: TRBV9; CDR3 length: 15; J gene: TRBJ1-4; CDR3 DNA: TGTGCCAGCAGCGTAGGTGGACAGGGAAACGAAAAACTGTTTTTT; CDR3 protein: CASSVGGQGNEKLFF
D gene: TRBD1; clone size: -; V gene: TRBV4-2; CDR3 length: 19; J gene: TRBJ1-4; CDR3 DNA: TGTGCCAGCAGCCAAGACGGGCGGGACAGAGCCTCAACTAATGAAAAACTGTTTTTT; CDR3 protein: CASSQDGRDRASTNEKLFF
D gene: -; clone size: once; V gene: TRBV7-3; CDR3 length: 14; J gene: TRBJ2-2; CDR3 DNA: TGTGCCAGCAGCTACGACAGATACACCGGGGAGCTGTTTTTT; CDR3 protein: CASSYDRYTGELFF
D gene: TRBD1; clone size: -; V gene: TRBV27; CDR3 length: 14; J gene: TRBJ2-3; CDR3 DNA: TGTGCCAGCAGCCGGGACAGGGGTCCAGATACGCAGTATTTT; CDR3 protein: CASSRDRGPDTQYF
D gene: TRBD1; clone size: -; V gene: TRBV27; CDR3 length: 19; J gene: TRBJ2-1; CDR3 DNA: TGTGCCAGCAGGCTACGGACAGGGGCGACCATTAGCTCCTACAATGAGCAGTTCTTC; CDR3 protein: CASRLRTGATISSYNEQFF
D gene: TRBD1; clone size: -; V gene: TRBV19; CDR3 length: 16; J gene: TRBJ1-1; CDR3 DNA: TGTGCCAGTAGCCAGGGGGCGCAAGGAATGAACACTGAAGCTTTCTTT; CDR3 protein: CASSQGAQGMNTEAFF